These 9 T cell receptor beta chains originate from one sample sequenced in a study of T cell responses to AZD1222 COVID-19 vaccine. The table came from immunoSEQ multiplex PCR; TCRdb's copy has only in-frame clones and leaves some out. The repertoire holds about 69,000 clones, with around four fifths as singletons. The sequences come from peripheral blood, collected 28 days after the second AZD1222 dose. The receptors were sampled from an adult who received the AZD1222 COVID-19 vaccine.

The chain links TRBV7-6 to TRBJ1-1, with 7 bases fitting TRBD1. The CDR3 loop spans 13 amino acids. V lost 5 bases to trimming and J lost 3 bases; unmatched junction nucleotides: 3. Germline V CDR1 and CDR2: SGHVS, FNYEAQ. CDR3 coding DNA: TGTGCCAGCAGCCTTCAGGGGGACACTGAAGCTTTCTTT. Its translation: CASSLQGDTEAFF. The full variable domain, in which reference TRBV7-6 and TRBJ1-1 provide the parts outside the CDR3, is GAGVSQSPRYKVTKRGQDVALRCDPISGHVSLYWYRQALGQGPEFLTYFNYEAQQDKSGLPNDRFSAERPEGSISTLTIQRTEQRDSAMYRCASSLQGDTEAFFGQGTRLTVV.

The rearrangement joins TRBV30 to TRBJ1-1; D might be TRBD1 (6 bases). The CDR3 spans 15 residues. Looked up from germline, CDR1 is GTSNPN and CDR2 is SVGIG (reference sequence). V was trimmed by 0 bases and J by 1 base, leaving 12 bases between them. CDR3 loop: CAWSVWGAQNTEAFF. DNA for the CDR3: TGTGCCTGGAGTGTGTGGGGGGCCCAGAACACTGAAGCTTTCTTT.

This chain connects TRBV5-4 to TRBJ1-1; TRBD1 matches at 7 bases. CDR3 length: 12 amino acids. The V gene's germline CDR1 is SGHNT and CDR2 YYREEE (reference sequence). Unmatched junction bases numbered 7, after V lost 4 bases and J lost 10 bases. CDR3 DNA: TGTGCCAGCAGCATCGACAGGGTGGGAGCTTTCTTT. This codes for CASSIDRVGAFF.

The V call is TRBV11-1, the J call TRBJ1-1; tentatively, D is TRBD1 (6 bases). The V and J ends lost 7 bases and 5 bases respectively, with 20 bases between them. The CDR3 contains 15 residues. Germline V lookup: CDR1 SGHAT, CDR2 FQDESV (reference sequence). Here the CDR3 DNA reads TGTGCCAGCAACACCGAAACAGGGTATGGAACTGAAGCTTTCTTT. Encoded protein: CASNTETGYGTEAFF.

The V gene is TRBV2, the J gene TRBJ2-2, with D tentatively TRBD2 (5 bases). Trimming cost V 4 bases and J 5 bases, with 11 bases left between them. CDR3 size: 14 residues. The V gene's germline CDR1 is SNHLY and CDR2 FYNNEI. The CDR3 nucleotides are TGTGCCAGCAGTGCCGGGGTGGGGACCGGGGAGCTGTTTTTT. Translated, it gives CASSAGVGTGELFF.

The rearrangement uses TRBV5-1 and TRBJ2-2, with TRBD2 as a possible D gene (5 bases). Per germline, CDR1 SGHRS and CDR2 YFSETQ. V dropped 0 bases and J dropped 6 bases, with 6 bases sitting between them. The CDR3 consists of 13 residues. The CDR3 protein is CASSLGGPGELFF. CDR3 nucleotides: TGCGCCAGCAGCTTGGGAGGGCCCGGGGAGCTGTTTTTT.

The gene calls are TRBV5-4 and TRBJ1-1; 8 nucleotides match TRBD1. Germline values: CDR1 SGHNT, CDR2 YYREEE (reference sequence). V was pared by 4 bases and J by 6 bases, with 8 bases of the junction left unmatched. This CDR3 spans 14 amino acids. In DNA form, the CDR3 reads TGTGCCAGCAGCCCAGGACAGGGTCTCGCTGAAGCTTTCTTT. Protein product: CASSPGQGLAEAFF.

The V gene is TRBV9, the J gene TRBJ2-2; D possibly matches TRBD1 or TRBD2 (5 bases each). The CDR3 contains 16 residues. Germline CDR1 reads SGDLS; CDR2 reads YYNGEE. Trimming took off 0 bases at V and 4 bases at J, with 13 bases between the two ends. CDR3 residues: CASSVGGASRTGELFF. The CDR3, as DNA: TGTGCCAGCAGCGTAGGGGGCGCTAGCCGCACCGGGGAGCTGTTTTTT.

The chain recombines TRBV7-9 with TRBJ2-1; D is undetermined. Per germline, CDR1 SEHNR and CDR2 FQNEAQ (reference sequence). This CDR3 contains 13 residues. With 8 bases removed from V and 4 bases from J, the gap between germline ends came to 12 bases. The CDR3 region has the DNA TGTGCCAGCGAGGAAGAGGTTTACAATGAGCAGTTCTTC. It codes for CASEEEVYNEQFF.